These 18 T cell receptor beta chains were all obtained from the same sample, sequenced in a study of T cells in localized non-small cell lung cancer. The assay was immunoSEQ multiplex PCR, and TCRdb's table has in-frame clones only and misses some. Among around 20,000 clones listed, roughly nine tenths were seen once. The source was peripheral blood, collected before any cancer treatment. The receptors stem from a woman between 40 and 69 years old with stage I lung adenocarcinoma.

The chain joins TRBV5-1 to TRBJ1-1; D is ambiguous. V lost 0 bases to trimming and J lost 5 bases, with 8 bases between them. The germline V gene has CDR1 SGHRS and CDR2 YFSETQ. This CDR3 is 13 amino acids long. CDR3 in DNA: TGCGCCAGCAGCTTGGAACTGGGAACTGAAGCTTTCTTT. This encodes CASSLELGTEAFF.

The chain uses TRBV6-1 and TRBJ2-6, with D hard to call. The CDR3 sequence is 14 residues long. Deletions cut 10 bases from V and 0 bases from J, with 10 bases between. The germline gives CDR1 MNHNS, CDR2 SASEGT. The CDR3 sequence is CATYGFSGANVLTF. CDR3 in DNA: TGTGCCACGTACGGATTCTCTGGGGCCAACGTCCTGACTTTC.

V usage is TRBV5-1 and J usage is TRBJ1-1; D remains ambiguous. The CDR3 contains 14 residues. Deletions cut 4 bases from V and 0 bases from J, with 10 bases between. Germline assignment: CDR1 SGHRS and CDR2 YFSETQ. The CDR3 loop reads CASSLQPMNTEAFF. DNA for the CDR3: TGCGCCAGCAGCCTACAGCCCATGAACACTGAAGCTTTCTTT.

The table lists this clone with a few counts. V usage is TRBV6-4 and J usage is TRBJ2-3, with TRBD1 matching over 10 bases. This CDR3 contains 15 residues. Germline V gene sequence: CDR1 MRHNA, CDR2 SNTAGT. J lost 3 bases, V lost 7 bases, and 7 bases had no gene match. CDR3 amino acids: CASKGGTGDTDTQYF. CDR3 DNA: TGTGCCAGCAAAGGAGGGACAGGGGATACAGATACGCAGTATTTT.

The chain joins TRBV5-1 to TRBJ2-5; 7 bases line up with TRBD1. The CDR3 has 16 residues. Germline CDR1 SGHRS, CDR2 YFSETQ. The trim removed 0 bases at V and 4 bases at J, leaving 9 bases unmatched. The CDR3, as DNA: TGCGCCAGCAGCTTGGCCCCCAGGGGGAATGGAGAGACCCAGTACTTC. It translates to CASSLAPRGNGETQYF.

J is TRBJ2-3 and V is TRBV2, with D perhaps matching TRBD2 (5 bases). The V and J ends lost 6 bases and 0 bases respectively, with 10 bases between them. Germline V gene data show CDR1 as SNHLY and CDR2 as FYNNEI. CDR3 length equals 14 residues. In DNA form, the CDR3 reads TGTGCCAGCAGGGCGGGTACTAGCACAGATACGCAGTATTTT. Amino acids: CASRAGTSTDTQYF. Full variable domain (remainder filled in from reference TRBV2 and TRBJ2-3): EPEVTQTPSHQVTQMGQEVILRCVPISNHLYFYWYRQILGQKVEFLVSFYNNEISEKSEIFDDQFSVERPDGSNFTLKIRSTKLEDSAMYFCASRAGTSTDTQYFGPGTRLTVL.

V is TRBV25-1 and J is TRBJ2-3, with D uncertain. The length of the CDR3 is 11 residues. The germline CDR1 and CDR2 sequences are MGHDK and SYGVNS. V lost 5 bases and J 3 bases, leaving 3 bases between the germline ends. The CDR3 spells CASSITDTQYF. The CDR3 region has the DNA TGTGCCAGCAGTATTACAGATACGCAGTATTTT.

The chain couples TRBV18 to TRBJ1-2; 8 bases align to TRBD1. The V gene end was trimmed by 4 bases and the J gene end by 0 bases; junction bases not matched to a gene: 4. Germline V CDR1 and CDR2: KGHSH, LQKENI. The CDR3 loop spans 15 amino acids. Here the CDR3 reads CASSHRQGPNYGYTF. As DNA, the CDR3 is TGTGCCAGCTCACACAGACAGGGGCCTAACTATGGCTACACCTTC.

V usage is TRBV5-1 and J usage is TRBJ1-4, with D possibly matching TRBD1 (5 bases). Trimming shortened V by 6 bases and J by 9 bases, and 9 bases separated the two germline ends. There are 11 residues in the CDR3. Germline-derived CDR1 and CDR2 are SGHRS and YFSETQ. The CDR3 DNA follows: TGCGCCAGCAAAGGGGAGCAAAAACTGTTTTTT. It is translated as CASKGEQKLFF.

The chain combines TRBV7-9 with TRBJ1-5, with D possibly TRBD1 on 6 matching bases. Germline CDR1 reads SEHNR; CDR2 reads FQNEAQ (reference sequence). Trimming took off 5 bases at V and 7 bases at J, with 9 bases between the two ends. This CDR3 region has 12 residues. In nucleotides, the CDR3 is TGTGCCAGCAGCCAACAGGGACAGCCCCAGCATTTT. Amino acid sequence: CASSQQGQPQHF.

J is TRBJ2-5 and V is TRBV2, with 9 bases lining up with TRBD1. The V gene's germline CDR1 is SNHLY and CDR2 FYNNEI. V lost 4 bases to trimming and J lost 5 bases; unmatched junction nucleotides: 14. CDR3 length: 17 residues. As DNA, the CDR3 is TGTGCCAGCAGTGGCGGGACCGGGACAGGGTCGGGGGAGACCCAGTACTTC. This translates into CASSGGTGTGSGETQYF.

The chain recombines TRBV29-1 with TRBJ2-3, with D maybe TRBD2 (6 bases). CDR3 size: 12 residues. V was cut by 6 bases and J by 2 bases, with 9 bases left in between. From germline, CDR1 is SQVTM and CDR2 ANQGSEA. The CDR3 nucleotides are TGCAGCGTCCCACTAGCCACAGATACGCAGTATTTT. Its protein product is CSVPLATDTQYF.

This chain links TRBV5-1 with TRBJ1-4; TRBD1 might be the D (5 bases). Germline CDR1 SGHRS, CDR2 YFSETQ. Trimming took 4 bases from V and 0 from J, leaving 16 bases between them. The CDR3 extends over 17 amino acids. CDR3 in DNA: TGCGCCAGCAGCCCCTCGGGGACCGACGCAACTAATGAAAAACTGTTTTTT. Its protein is CASSPSGTDATNEKLFF.

The chain recombines TRBV7-9 with TRBJ1-2, with D perhaps TRBD1 (5 bases). Germline CDR1 and CDR2: SEHNR and FQNEAQ (reference sequence). This CDR3 is built from 18 residues. V was cut by 1 base and J by 4 bases, with 22 bases left in between. This chain's CDR3 is CASSLEAGRGPLVYGYTF. The CDR3 region has the DNA TGTGCCAGCAGCTTAGAAGCGGGGCGAGGGCCCCTGGTCTATGGCTACACCTTC.

The CDR3: CASSWTGLLNTEAFF. In DNA form, the CDR3 reads TGCGCCAGCAGTTGGACGGGACTTCTGAACACTGAAGCTTTCTTT. V gene TRBV10-2 combines with J gene TRBJ1-1, with D perhaps TRBD1 (5 bases). This CDR3 is built from 15 residues. Deletions cut 5 bases from V and 0 bases from J, with 13 bases between. Looked up from germline, CDR1 is WSHSY and CDR2 is SAAADI.

The chain employs TRBV15 and TRBJ2-4; 7 bases map to TRBD2. Per germline, CDR1 LNHNV and CDR2 YYDKDF (reference sequence). The ends lost 4 bases at V and 9 bases at J; junction bases unmatched: 3. The CDR3 has 12 residues. The CDR3 coding sequence is TGTGCCACCAGCATTGGGGGGGGCATTCAGTACTTC. Translated, it gives CATSIGGGIQYF.

This clone was counted only a few times. This rearrangement joins TRBV4-3 to TRBJ1-4, with TRBD1 matching 8 bases. The V and J ends lost 0 bases and 7 bases, in that order; junction bases with no gene match: 7. The CDR3 consists of 16 residues. Looked up from germline, CDR1 is LGHNA and CDR2 is YSLEER. For the CDR3, the DNA is TGCGCCAGCAGCCAAGATCGCACAGGGGGGTTTGAAAAACTGTTTTTT. Translating gives CASSQDRTGGFEKLFF.

The rearrangement uses TRBV14 and TRBJ2-5; possibly TRBD2 for D (5 bases). Germline V gives CDR1 SGHDN, CDR2 FVKESK. This CDR3 comprises 17 residues. V lost 1 base and J 4 bases, leaving 19 bases between the germline ends. The CDR3 nucleotides are TGTGCCAGCAGCCAAGTCCCGGGAATCCCTTATCTAGAGACCCAGTACTTC. Protein: CASSQVPGIPYLETQYF.